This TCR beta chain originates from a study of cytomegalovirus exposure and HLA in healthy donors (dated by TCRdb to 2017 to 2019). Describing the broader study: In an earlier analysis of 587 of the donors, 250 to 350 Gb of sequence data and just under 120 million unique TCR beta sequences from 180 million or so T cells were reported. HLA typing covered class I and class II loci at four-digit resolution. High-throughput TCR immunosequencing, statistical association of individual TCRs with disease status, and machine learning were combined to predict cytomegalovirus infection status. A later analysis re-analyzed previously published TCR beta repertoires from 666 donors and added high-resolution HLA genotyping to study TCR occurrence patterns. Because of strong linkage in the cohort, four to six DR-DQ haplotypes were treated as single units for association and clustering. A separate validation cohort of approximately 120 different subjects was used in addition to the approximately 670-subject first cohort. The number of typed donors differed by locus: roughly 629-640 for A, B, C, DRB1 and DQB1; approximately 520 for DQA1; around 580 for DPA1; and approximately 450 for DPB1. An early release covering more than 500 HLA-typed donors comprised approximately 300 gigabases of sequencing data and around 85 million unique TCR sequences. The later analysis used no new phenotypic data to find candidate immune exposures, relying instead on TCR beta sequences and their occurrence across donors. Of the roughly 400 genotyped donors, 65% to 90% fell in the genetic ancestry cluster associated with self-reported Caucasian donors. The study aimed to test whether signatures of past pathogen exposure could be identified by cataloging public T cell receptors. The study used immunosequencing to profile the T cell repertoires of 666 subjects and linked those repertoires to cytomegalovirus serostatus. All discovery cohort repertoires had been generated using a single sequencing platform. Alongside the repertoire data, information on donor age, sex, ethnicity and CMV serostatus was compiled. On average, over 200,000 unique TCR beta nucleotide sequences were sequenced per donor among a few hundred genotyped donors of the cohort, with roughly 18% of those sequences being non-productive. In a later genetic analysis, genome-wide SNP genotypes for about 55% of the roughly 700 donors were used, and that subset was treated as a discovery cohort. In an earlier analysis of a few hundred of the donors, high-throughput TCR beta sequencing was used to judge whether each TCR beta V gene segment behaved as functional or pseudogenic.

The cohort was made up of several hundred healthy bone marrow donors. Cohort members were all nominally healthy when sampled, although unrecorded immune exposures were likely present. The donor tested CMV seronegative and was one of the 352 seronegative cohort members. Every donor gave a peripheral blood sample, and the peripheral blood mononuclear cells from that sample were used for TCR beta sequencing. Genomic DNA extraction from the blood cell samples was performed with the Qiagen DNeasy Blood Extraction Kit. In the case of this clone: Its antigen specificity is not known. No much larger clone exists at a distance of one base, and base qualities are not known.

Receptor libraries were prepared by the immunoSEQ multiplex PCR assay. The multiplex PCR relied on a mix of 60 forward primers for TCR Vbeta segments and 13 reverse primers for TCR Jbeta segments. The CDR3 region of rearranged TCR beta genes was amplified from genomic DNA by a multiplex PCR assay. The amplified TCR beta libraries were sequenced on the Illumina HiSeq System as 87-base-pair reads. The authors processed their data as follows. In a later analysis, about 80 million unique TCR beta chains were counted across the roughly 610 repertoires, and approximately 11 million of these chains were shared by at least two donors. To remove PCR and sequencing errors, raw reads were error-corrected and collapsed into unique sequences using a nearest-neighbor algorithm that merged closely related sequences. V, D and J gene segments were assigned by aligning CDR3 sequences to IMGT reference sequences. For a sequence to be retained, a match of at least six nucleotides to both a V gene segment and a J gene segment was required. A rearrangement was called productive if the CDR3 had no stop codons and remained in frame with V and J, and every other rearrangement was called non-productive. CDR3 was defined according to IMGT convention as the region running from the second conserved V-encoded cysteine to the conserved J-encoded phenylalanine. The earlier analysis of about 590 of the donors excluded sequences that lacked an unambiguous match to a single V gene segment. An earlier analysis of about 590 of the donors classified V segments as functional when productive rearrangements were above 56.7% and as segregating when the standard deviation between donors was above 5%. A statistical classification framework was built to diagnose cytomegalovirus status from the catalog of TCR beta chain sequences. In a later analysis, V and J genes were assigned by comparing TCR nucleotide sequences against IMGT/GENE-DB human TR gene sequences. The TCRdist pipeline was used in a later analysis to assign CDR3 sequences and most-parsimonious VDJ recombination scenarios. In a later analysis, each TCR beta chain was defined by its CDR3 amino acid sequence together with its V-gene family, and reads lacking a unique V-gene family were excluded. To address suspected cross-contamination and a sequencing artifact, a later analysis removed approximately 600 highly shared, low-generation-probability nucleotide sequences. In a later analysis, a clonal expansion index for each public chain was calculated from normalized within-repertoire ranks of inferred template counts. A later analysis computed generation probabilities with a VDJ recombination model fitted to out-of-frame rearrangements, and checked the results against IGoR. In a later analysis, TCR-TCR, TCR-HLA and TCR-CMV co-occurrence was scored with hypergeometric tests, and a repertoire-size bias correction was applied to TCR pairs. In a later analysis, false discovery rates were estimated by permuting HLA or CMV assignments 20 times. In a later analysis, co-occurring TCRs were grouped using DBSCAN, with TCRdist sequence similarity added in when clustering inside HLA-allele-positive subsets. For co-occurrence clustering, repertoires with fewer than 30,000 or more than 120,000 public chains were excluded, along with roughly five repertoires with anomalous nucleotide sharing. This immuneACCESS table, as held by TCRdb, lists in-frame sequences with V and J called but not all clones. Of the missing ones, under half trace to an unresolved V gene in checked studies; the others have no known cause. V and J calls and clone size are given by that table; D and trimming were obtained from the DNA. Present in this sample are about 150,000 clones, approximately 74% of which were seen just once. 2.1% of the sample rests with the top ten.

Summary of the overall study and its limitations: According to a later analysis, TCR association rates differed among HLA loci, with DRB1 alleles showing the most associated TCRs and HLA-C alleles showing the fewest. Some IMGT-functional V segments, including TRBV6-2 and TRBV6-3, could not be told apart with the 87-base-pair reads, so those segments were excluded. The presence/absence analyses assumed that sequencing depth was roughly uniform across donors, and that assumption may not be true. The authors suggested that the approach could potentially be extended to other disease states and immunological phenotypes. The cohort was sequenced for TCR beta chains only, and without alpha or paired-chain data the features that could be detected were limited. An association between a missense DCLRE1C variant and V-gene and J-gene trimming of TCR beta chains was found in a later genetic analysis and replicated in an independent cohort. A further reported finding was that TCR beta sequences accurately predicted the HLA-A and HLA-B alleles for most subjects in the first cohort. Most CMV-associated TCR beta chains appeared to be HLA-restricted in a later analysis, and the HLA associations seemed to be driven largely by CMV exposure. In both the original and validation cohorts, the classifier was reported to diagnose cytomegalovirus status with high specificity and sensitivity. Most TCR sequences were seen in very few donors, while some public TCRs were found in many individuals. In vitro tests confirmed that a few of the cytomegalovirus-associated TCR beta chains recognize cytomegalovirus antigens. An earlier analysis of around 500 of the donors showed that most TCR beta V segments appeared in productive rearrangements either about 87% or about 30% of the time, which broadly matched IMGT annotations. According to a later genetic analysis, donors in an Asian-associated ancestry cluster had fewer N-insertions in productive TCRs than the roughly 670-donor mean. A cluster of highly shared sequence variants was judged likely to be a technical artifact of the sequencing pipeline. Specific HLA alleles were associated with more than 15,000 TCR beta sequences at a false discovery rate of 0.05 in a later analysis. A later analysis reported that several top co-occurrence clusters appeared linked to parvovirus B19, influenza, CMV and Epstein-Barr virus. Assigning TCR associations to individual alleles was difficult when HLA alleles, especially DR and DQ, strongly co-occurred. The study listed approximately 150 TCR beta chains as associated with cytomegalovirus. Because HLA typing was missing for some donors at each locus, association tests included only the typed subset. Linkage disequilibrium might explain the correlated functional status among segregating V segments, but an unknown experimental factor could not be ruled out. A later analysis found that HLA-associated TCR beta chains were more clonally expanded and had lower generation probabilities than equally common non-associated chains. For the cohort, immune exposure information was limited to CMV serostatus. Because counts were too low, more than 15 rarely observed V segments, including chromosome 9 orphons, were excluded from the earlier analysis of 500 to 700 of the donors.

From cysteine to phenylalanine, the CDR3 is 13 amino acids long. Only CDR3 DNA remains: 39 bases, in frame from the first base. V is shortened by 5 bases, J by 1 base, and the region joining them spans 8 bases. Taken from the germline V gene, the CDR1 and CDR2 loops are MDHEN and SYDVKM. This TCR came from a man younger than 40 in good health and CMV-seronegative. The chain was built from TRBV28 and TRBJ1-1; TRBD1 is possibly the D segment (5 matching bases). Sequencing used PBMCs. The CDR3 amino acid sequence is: CASSLDRNTEAFF. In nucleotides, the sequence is TGTGCCAGCAGTCTAGACAGGAACACTGAAGCTTTCTTT. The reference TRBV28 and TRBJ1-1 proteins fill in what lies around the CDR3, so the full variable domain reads DVKVTQSSRYLVKRTGEKVFLECVQDMDHENMFWYRQDPGLGLRLIYFSYDVKMKEKGDIPEGYSVSREKKERFSLILESASTNQTSMYLCASSLDRNTEAFFGQGTRLTVV.